The rows below give T cell receptor beta chains drawn from one sample of a study of monozygotic twins with inflammatory bowel disease. Using the 5' RACE reads, TCRdb records one entry per CDR3 protein without DNA. The ten top clones account for around 1.5%, within a sample of about 210,000 distinct CDR3 sequences. Sequenced input: blood. The receptors stem from a human donor with ulcerative colitis or Crohn's disease, or a healthy co-twin of an affected twin (not recorded which). Both conserved end residues are part of each CDR3.

TRBV4-2	TRBJ1-2	CASSQDLQGGGYTF
TRBV7-9	TRBJ2-3	CASSQSADTQYF
TRBV25-1	TRBJ2-1	CASSPGGAPYNEQFF
TRBV18	TRBJ1-4	CASSPLLVGRGGEKLFF
TRBV7-2	TRBJ2-3	CASSRTTSTDTQYF
TRBV7-9	TRBJ1-2	CASTLAEGGYGYTF
TRBV11-3	TRBJ2-3	CASSSNLGQAQYF
TRBV5-1	TRBJ1-2	CASSPAEGGRGYGYTF
TRBV29-1	TRBJ2-1	CSTSRALIGDEQFF
TRBV5-1	TRBJ2-3	CASSPGTFYTQYF
TRBV15	TRBJ1-1	CATSSGHMNTEAFF
TRBV5-1	TRBJ2-1	CASSYRTVPHPYNEQFF
TRBV20-1	TRBJ2-1	CSAVAGASYNEQFF
TRBV3-1	TRBJ1-2	CASSSPDRSGYTF
TRBV10-3	TRBJ1-4	CAIRAGSATNEKLFF
TRBV3-1	TRBJ1-2	CASSQEAQGLGYTF
TRBV20-1	TRBJ2-1	CSARGSPPYNEQFF
TRBV19	TRBJ2-3	CASSSAGPTYHTDTQYF
TRBV9	TRBJ1-1	CASSVRLDTEAFF
TRBV7-9	TRBJ1-2	CASSFTESYGYTF
TRBV5-6	TRBJ2-1	CASSLVEGTYNEQFF
TRBV20-1	TRBJ1-5	CSARDAGVQPQHF
TRBV5-1	TRBJ1-1	CASSPDDGAVEAFF
TRBV20-1	TRBJ1-6	CSATGGYYNSPLHF